This T cell receptor (beta chain) is drawn from a study of Ad26.COV2.S vaccination and SARS-CoV-2 variants. Study in general: Recipients of Ad26.COV2.S got it intramuscularly, once or twice 56 days apart.

Sequenced by immunoSEQ multiplex PCR; TCRdb stores in-frame clones only, minus some. The data show about 390,000 clones, more than 85% seen once. As for treatment: some 19 received Ad26.COV2.S at low or high dose, single or two shots; roughly five received placebo; per-sample allocation not given. Sampling happened 63 days after the first vaccine or placebo injection. The individual, an adult aged 18-55 years, was a donor in Boston. Vaccination employed an Ad26 vector expressing the Wuhan-strain SARS-CoV-2 spike. CDR3 length: 14 amino acids. The V end lost 4 bases, the J end lost 2 bases, and 13 bases lay between the germline ends. Germline lookup yields CDR1 SGHRS and CDR2 YFSETQ.

The chain employs TRBV5-1 and TRBJ2-7; D may be TRBD1 or TRBD2 (5 bases each). The clonotype comes from a person aged 18-60 years who received the Ad26.COV2.S COVID-19 vaccine or a placebo. The starting material was peripheral blood, obtained in a trial of Ad26.COV2.S vaccine versus placebo. CDR3 DNA sequence: TGCGCCAGCAGCCCCCGGGACGCAGCCTACGAGCAGTACTTC. This gives the protein CASSPRDAAYEQYF.